This entry features one T cell receptor (beta chain) sequence. The antigen is unknown. The data were taken from a study of T cell responses to AZD1222 COVID-19 vaccine. Across the study: Both about-4-week and about-12-week second-dose recipients were combined. Study-level results: Elevations in Spike-specific TCR breadth and depth followed administration of two AZD1222 doses. There were mostly white British donors and more females than males, and clonal diversity was possibly underestimated. Of the AZD1222 recipients, only five or six were seropositive at baseline.

Measured with immunoSEQ multiplex PCR; TCRdb has only the in-frame clones, and not every one. The table has 95,000 to 150,000 clones, 80% to 90% seen once; the top ten hold over 8%. The CDR3 runs 15 residues. Germline V gene lookup returns CDR1 SGHDT and CDR2 YYEEEE. Trimming removed 4 bases at V and 2 bases at J, with 15 bases between. The chain is built from TRBV5-6 and TRBJ1-2; TRBD1 might be the D (5 bases). The TCR sequence derives from an adult in good health. Sequenced here: peripheral blood, sampled on day 0 of AZD1222 vaccination. The CDR3 loop is CASSPYWGENYGYTF. The CDR3 DNA sequence: TGTGCCAGCAGCCCCTACTGGGGGGAAAACTATGGCTACACCTTC.